This TCR beta chain was retrieved from a study of blood T cell repertoires in COVID-19. For the study at large: There were acute and convalescent COVID-19 samples, and they came from the United States, Italy and Spain. T cells, B-cell-depleted T cells, or PBMCs provided the cDNA or gDNA that served as material.

This clone has a single count. Per the original data handling: Estimated nucleated cell counts came from reference gene primer amplification. This table comes from immunoSEQ multiplex PCR, and its TCRdb copy is limited to in-frame clones, with some not included. From that table come the V and J calls and clone size; the DNA was used to work out D and trimming. The sample consists of around 120,000 clones, about 91% of them appearing once. The germline gives CDR1 SGHTA, CDR2 FQGNSA. V trimming: 0 bases; J trimming: 6 bases; junction bases outside the gene matches: 5. CDR3 length equals 16 residues. The rearrangement links TRBV7-2 to TRBJ2-1; TRBD2 aligns across 10 bases. Sequencing was carried out using peripheral blood. The TCR originated in a woman in her forties or fifties with active or convalescent COVID-19. CDR3 sequence: CASSLARLAGVNEQFF. DNA for the CDR3: TGTGCCAGCAGCTTAGCGCGGCTAGCGGGAGTCAATGAGCAGTTCTTC.